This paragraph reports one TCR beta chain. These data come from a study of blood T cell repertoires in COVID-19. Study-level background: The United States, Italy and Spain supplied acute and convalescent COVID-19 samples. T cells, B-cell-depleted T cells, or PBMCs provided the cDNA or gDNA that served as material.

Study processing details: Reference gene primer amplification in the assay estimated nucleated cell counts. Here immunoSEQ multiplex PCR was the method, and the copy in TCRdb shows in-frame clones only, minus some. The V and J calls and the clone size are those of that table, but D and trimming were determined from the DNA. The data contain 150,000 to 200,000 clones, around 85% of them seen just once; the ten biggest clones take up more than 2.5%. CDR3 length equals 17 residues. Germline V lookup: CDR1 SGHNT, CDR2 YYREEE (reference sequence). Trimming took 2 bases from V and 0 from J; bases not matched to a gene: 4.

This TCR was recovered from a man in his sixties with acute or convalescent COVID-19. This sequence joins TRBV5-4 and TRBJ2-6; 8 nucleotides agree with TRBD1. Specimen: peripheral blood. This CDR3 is CASSFGQGNSGANVLTF. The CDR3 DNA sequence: TGTGCCAGCAGCTTCGGACAGGGAAACTCTGGGGCCAACGTCCTGACTTTC.